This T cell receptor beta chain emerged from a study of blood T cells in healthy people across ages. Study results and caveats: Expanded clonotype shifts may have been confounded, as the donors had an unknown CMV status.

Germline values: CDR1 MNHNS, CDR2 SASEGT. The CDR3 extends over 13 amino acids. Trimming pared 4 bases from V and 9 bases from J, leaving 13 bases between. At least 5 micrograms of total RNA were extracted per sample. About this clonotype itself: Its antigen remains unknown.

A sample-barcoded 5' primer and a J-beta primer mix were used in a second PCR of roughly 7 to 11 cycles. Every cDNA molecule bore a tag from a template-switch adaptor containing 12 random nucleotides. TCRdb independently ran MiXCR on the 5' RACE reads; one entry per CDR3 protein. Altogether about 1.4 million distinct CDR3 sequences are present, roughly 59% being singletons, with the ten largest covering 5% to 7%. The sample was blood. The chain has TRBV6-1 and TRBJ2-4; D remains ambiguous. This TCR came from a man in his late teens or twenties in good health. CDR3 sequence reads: CASSVSRIAIQYF. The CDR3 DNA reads TGTGCCAGCAGTGTTAGTAGGATAGCCATTCAGTACTTC.